These 5 T cell receptor beta chains originate from one sample sequenced in a study of blood T cell repertoires in COVID-19. Some clones are missing from TCRdb's copy, which holds only in-frame ones; the method was immunoSEQ multiplex PCR. Of some 300,000 clones listed, over 80% are singletons. The sequencing sample was made of peripheral blood. The origin of the receptors is a woman aged 50 to 60 with active or convalescent COVID-19.

V is TRBV5-4 and J is TRBJ2-7, with 7 positions matching TRBD1. This CDR3 region has 14 residues. Germline trimming cut 2 bases from V and 0 bases from J; bases unmatched to any gene: 2. CDR1 and CDR2 (germline): SGHNT, YYREEE (reference sequence). CDR3 residues: CASSFDRDSYEQYF. CDR3 sequence (DNA): TGTGCCAGCAGCTTCGACAGGGACTCCTACGAGCAGTACTTC.

The V and J genes are TRBV2 and TRBJ1-3, with D possibly TRBD1 on 6 matching bases. Deletions cut 2 bases from V and 6 bases from J, with 8 bases between. Germline V lookup: CDR1 SNHLY, CDR2 FYNNEI. CDR3 size: 13 residues. In DNA, the CDR3 is TGTGCCAGCAGTGAAAACAGGGAAAACACCATATATTTT. Translation: CASSENRENTIYF.

This clone was detected only once. This rearrangement joins TRBV5-1 to TRBJ2-3, with TRBD2 matching over 7 bases. Germline CDR1 reads SGHRS; CDR2 reads YFSETQ. The CDR3 loop spans 15 amino acids. V shed 2 bases, J shed 2 bases, and the junction held 5 bases outside the gene matches. The CDR3 reads CASSFSGRLTDTQYF. Written as DNA, the CDR3 is TGCGCCAGCAGCTTTAGCGGGCGACTCACAGATACGCAGTATTTT.

The chain joins TRBV28 to TRBJ2-7; the D gene is possibly TRBD2 (5 bases). V was shortened by 4 bases and J by 2 bases, with 15 bases between the two germline ends. The CDR3 has 15 amino acids. Germline V gene data show CDR1 as MDHEN and CDR2 as SYDVKM. The CDR3 DNA is TGTGCCAGCAGTTCCCTATCCGGGGTACCCTACGAGCAGTACTTC. Protein sequence: CASSSLSGVPYEQYF.

The V and J genes are TRBV11-3 and TRBJ2-7; D ambiguous. Germline V CDR1 and CDR2: SGHNT, YENEEA. The CDR3 length is 15 residues. Trimming took 1 base from V and 3 from J, leaving 13 bases between them. In DNA, the CDR3 is TGTGCCAGCAGCTTAGGCTCAGGCTTAGGCTACGAGCAGTACTTC. Its protein is CASSLGSGLGYEQYF.